These 28 T cell receptor beta chains share one sample of origin, sequenced in a study of CXCR3-negative and CXCR3-positive naive CD8 T cells. The TRB cDNA libraries were prepared by 5' RACE with UMI labels. With the 5' RACE reads reprocessed, TCRdb shows one record per CDR3 protein and no DNA. This sample's table has about 150,000 distinct CDR3 sequences. General study findings and limits: More hydrophobic TRB CDR3s were found in CXCR3-positive naive cells than in CXCR3-negative naive cells.

For these TCRs, the target antigens are not known. What was sequenced was naive CXCR3+ CD8+ T cells from blood. Indicated subset: CD45RO-CCR7+CD27+CD95- naive CD8+ T cells expressing CXCR3 (TNR3+). The receptors were sampled from a human donor in good health. Some clones in this sample may be carry-over from other donors' samples.

The chain recombines TRBV29-1 with TRBJ1-2; TCRdb picks TRBD1, but there is no DNA to check that call. CDR1 and CDR2 (germline): SQVTM, ANQGSEA. This CDR3 has 14 amino acids. The CDR3 protein is CSSSPGGADYGYTF. The complete variable domain, with remaining parts taken from reference TRBV29-1 and TRBJ1-2, reads SAVISQKPSRDICQRGTSLTIQCQVDSQVTMMFWYRQQPGQSLTLIATANQGSEATYESGFVIDKFPISRPNLTFSTLTVSNMSPEDSSIYLCSSSPGGADYGYTFGSGTRLTVV.

The chain has TRBV6-4 and TRBJ2-5; the TRBD1 assignment by TCRdb is unverifiable without DNA. CDR3 length equals 11 residues. Germline V gene lookup returns CDR1 MRHNA and CDR2 SNTAGT. This CDR3 is CASAPGETQYF.

This chain links TRBV7-9 with TRBJ1-1. Germline loops: CDR1 SEHNR, CDR2 FQNEAQ (reference sequence). CDR3 length equals 14 residues. CDR3 region: CASSLHEVSTEAFF.

This chain links TRBV27 with TRBJ2-6; lacking DNA, the TRBD1 call made by TCRdb goes unchecked. The CDR3 is made up of 18 amino acids. Germline assignment: CDR1 MNHEY and CDR2 SMNVEV (reference sequence). CDR3 region: CASRRVGQPASGANVLTF.

The rearrangement joins TRBV20-1 to TRBJ1-2; TCRdb returns TRBD1, unconfirmable since there is no DNA. Germline lookup yields CDR1 DFQATT and CDR2 SNEGSKA (reference sequence). The CDR3 is 14 amino acids. The CDR3 is CSAMQGADVYGYTF.

The chain uses TRBV5-1 and TRBJ2-3; TCRdb proposes TRBD2, but this gene call is untestable without DNA. Germline V CDR1 and CDR2: SGHRS, YFSETQ. The length of the CDR3 is 16 residues. The CDR3 spells CASSLGQRGGADTQYF.

The chain links TRBV6-1 to TRBJ2-7; TCRdb proposes TRBD2, but this gene call is untestable without DNA. The CDR3 spans 15 residues. Per germline, CDR1 MNHNS and CDR2 SASEGT. The CDR3: CASSLGPAGTYEQYF.

This chain uses TRBV11-2 with TRBJ2-7; no DNA is available, so the TRBD2 call from TCRdb remains unchecked. Germline V gene data show CDR1 as SGHAT and CDR2 as FQNNGV. The CDR3 loop spans 13 amino acids. The chain's CDR3 is CASSLGASSEQYF.

V is TRBV15 and J is TRBJ2-7. CDR1 is LNHNV, CDR2 YYDKDF, per germline (reference sequence). This CDR3 has 14 amino acids. This CDR3 reads CATREETFSYEQYF.

V usage is TRBV5-1 and J usage is TRBJ2-1; TCRdb's D call, TRBD1, is unchecked because there is no DNA. This CDR3 comprises 15 residues. Per germline, CDR1 SGHRS and CDR2 YFSETQ. The CDR3 loop reads CASSLGVGPPNEQFF.

This sequence joins TRBV7-8 and TRBJ1-1. Germline V gene sequence: CDR1 SGHVS, CDR2 FQNEAQ. This CDR3 comprises 15 residues. The CDR3 region is CASSASRDLGTEAFF.

V usage is TRBV7-8 and J usage is TRBJ2-7; without DNA, the TCRdb call of TRBD1 cannot be checked. The V gene's germline CDR1 is SGHVS and CDR2 FQNEAQ. The CDR3 sequence is 15 residues long. CDR3 loop: CASSSRQGVAYEQYF.

The rearrangement uses TRBV7-9 and TRBJ1-6; TCRdb's D gene call, TRBD1, goes unchecked for lack of DNA. The CDR3 is 14 residues long. Germline CDR1 reads SEHNR; CDR2 reads FQNEAQ (reference sequence). Here the CDR3 reads CASSSDTYNSPLHF.

The chain employs TRBV7-9 and TRBJ1-1; TCRdb calls TRBD1, which cannot be checked without DNA. The germline CDR1 and CDR2 sequences are SEHNR and FQNEAQ (reference sequence). The CDR3 has 12 residues. CDR3 sequence reads: CASSAQGTEAFF. Variable domain in full (rest from reference TRBV7-9 and TRBJ1-1): DTGVSQNPRHKITKRGQNVTFRCDPISEHNRLYWYRQTLGQGPEFLTYFQNEAQLEKSRLLSDRFSAERPKGSFSTLEIQRTEQGDSAMYLCASSAQGTEAFFGQGTRLTVV.

The V gene is TRBV28, the J gene TRBJ2-7. CDR1 and CDR2 from the germline V gene are MDHEN and SYDVKM. The CDR3 sequence is 14 residues long. CDR3 sequence reads: CASSLSGNSYEQYF.

The CDR3 protein is CASGPYTDTQYF. The V and J genes are TRBV5-4 and TRBJ2-3. CDR1 and CDR2 from the germline V gene are SGHNT and YYREEE (reference sequence). The length of the CDR3 is 12 residues.

V gene TRBV29-1 combines with J gene TRBJ2-7. Germline V gene sequence: CDR1 SQVTM, CDR2 ANQGSEA. The CDR3 sequence is 14 residues long. The CDR3 reads CSVEDPPNSYEQYF.

The chain links TRBV15 to TRBJ2-7; the TRBD1 assignment by TCRdb is unverifiable without DNA. The CDR3 is made up of 14 amino acids. In germline, CDR1 is LNHNV, CDR2 YYDKDF (reference sequence). CDR3 sequence reads: CATSPRVQDYEQYF.

The chain combines TRBV2 with TRBJ2-2. From germline, CDR1 is SNHLY and CDR2 FYNNEI. This CDR3 is 15 amino acids long. Here the CDR3 reads CASSRDRSNTGELFF.

CDR3 loop: CASSQIQRDGGEAFF. This chain links TRBV4-2 with TRBJ1-1. Germline CDR1 reads LGHNA; CDR2 reads YNFKEQ. The CDR3 sequence is 15 residues long.

The rearrangement joins TRBV28 to TRBJ1-2; with no DNA, the TCRdb D assignment of TRBD1 cannot be verified. The CDR3 has 14 amino acids. The germline V gene has CDR1 MDHEN and CDR2 SYDVKM. This CDR3 reads CASSLDRGGYGYTF.

The genes are TRBV4-2 and TRBJ2-2; TCRdb reports TRBD1, a call that lacks DNA to check it against. Germline values: CDR1 LGHNA, CDR2 YNFKEQ. This CDR3 has 15 amino acids. The CDR3 loop is CASSQDRGYTGDLFF.

The chain combines TRBV11-2 with TRBJ2-1; with no DNA, the TCRdb D assignment of TRBD1 cannot be verified. Germline lookup yields CDR1 SGHAT and CDR2 FQNNGV. The CDR3 extends over 15 amino acids. The chain's CDR3 is CASSLVAGGYNEQFF.

The rearrangement links TRBV7-8 to TRBJ1-5; the D call of TRBD1 rests on TCRdb alone, since no DNA is present to check it. The CDR3 is 15 residues long. In germline, CDR1 is SGHVS, CDR2 FQNEAQ. Here the CDR3 reads CASSLADSSNQPQHF.

This chain uses TRBV6-1 with TRBJ2-7; checking the TCRdb D call of TRBD2 is not possible without DNA. The CDR3 spans 15 residues. Germline values: CDR1 MNHNS, CDR2 SASEGT. The CDR3 here is CASSENGGKTYEQYF.

CDR3 sequence: CASSQEGHLGRETQYF. The chain carries TRBV3-1 and TRBJ2-5; there is no DNA to check the TCRdb D call of TRBD2. CDR1 LGHDT and CDR2 YNNKEL come from the germline V gene (reference sequence). This CDR3 comprises 16 residues.

The chain has TRBV12-3 or TRBV12-4 and TRBJ2-5; TCRdb selects TRBD2, and the lack of DNA leaves this call unchecked. The CDR3 extends over 15 amino acids. This chain's CDR3 is CASSLGTSNQETQYF.

V and J are TRBV11-2 and TRBJ1-2; the TRBD1 assignment by TCRdb is unverifiable without DNA. Germline V lookup: CDR1 SGHAT, CDR2 FQNNGV. The CDR3 has 21 residues. The CDR3 loop is CASSLVLSQQAVLRFNYGYTF.